The 24 T cell receptor beta chains below all came from one sample that was sequenced in a study of beta chain features in type 1 diabetes. General study findings and limits: Among patients with Type 1 diabetes, TCRB CDR3s were moderately but significantly shorter in every one of the four CD4+ subsets.

Isolated RNA was reverse transcribed in full, so expressed TCRB transcripts were sequenced. Profiled with immunoSEQ multiplex PCR; TCRdb holds only in-frame clones, not every one. The sample lists about 150,000 clones; approximately 9.1% were seen once. Their target antigens are unknown. The sequencing sample was made of central memory CD4+ T cells from blood. The receptor source for this set is a woman aged 30 to 39 with type 1 diabetes.

The chain combines TRBV5-1 with TRBJ2-7; 7 nucleotides agree with TRBD2. The CDR3 covers 14 residues. The germline V gene has CDR1 SGHRS and CDR2 YFSETQ. V lost 0 bases, J lost 3 bases, and 3 bases stayed unmatched. The CDR3 protein is CASSLGREGYEQYF. In DNA, the CDR3 is TGCGCCAGCAGCTTGGGCAGGGAGGGCTACGAGCAGTACTTC.

This clone was seen repeatedly, ten times or more. V and J are TRBV9 and TRBJ1-2, with D possibly being TRBD1 (5 bases). From germline, CDR1 is SGDLS and CDR2 YYNGEE. There are 15 residues in the CDR3. Trimming took off 0 bases at V and 4 bases at J, with 13 bases between the two ends. As DNA, the CDR3 is TGTGCCAGCAGCGTAGGGGGCAGCCAGTCCTATGGCTACACCTTC. It is translated as CASSVGGSQSYGYTF.

This clone was detected only a few times. V is TRBV10-3 and J is TRBJ1-1; weak D call: TRBD1 (5 bases). CDR1 is ENHRY and CDR2 is SYGVKD in the germline V gene. The CDR3 totals 14 residues. V shed 4 bases and J shed 1 base, with 10 bases lying between them. CDR3 nucleotides: TGTGCCATCAGTGTCAGCAGGGAGAACACTGAAGCTTTCTTT. Protein product: CAISVSRENTEAFF.

This clone was counted a few times. The rearrangement joins TRBV15 to TRBJ1-2; TRBD1 might be the D (6 bases). Deletions cut 5 bases from V and 6 bases from J, with 16 bases between. CDR1 and CDR2 (germline): LNHNV, YYDKDF (reference sequence). This CDR3 is 14 amino acids long. This CDR3 reads CATSPRGGAHGYTF. CDR3 DNA sequence: TGTGCCACCAGCCCACGGGGGGGGGCTCATGGCTACACCTTC.

The chain couples TRBV18 to TRBJ2-3; 7 bases are a match to TRBD2. V was clipped by 6 bases and J by 0 bases; unmatched bases: 6. The germline CDR1 and CDR2 sequences are KGHSH and LQKENI. The CDR3 contains 15 residues. CDR3 in amino acids: CASSSAGSSTDTQYF. The CDR3 DNA is TGTGCCAGCTCGTCAGCGGGGTCTAGCACAGATACGCAGTATTTT. The variable domain in full, completed from reference TRBV18 and TRBJ2-3, reads NAGVMQNPRHLVRRRGQEARLRCSPMKGHSHVYWYRQLPEEGLKFMVYLQKENIIDESGMPKERFSAEFPKEGPSILRIQQVVRGDSAAYFCASSSAGSSTDTQYFGPGTRLTVL.

This clone was counted a few times. The chain employs TRBV21-1 and TRBJ2-3; the table names TRBD2, a call not compared with the DNA. TRBV21-1 is marked as a pseudogene. This CDR3 has 18 residues. CDR3 DNA sequence: TGTGCCAGCTTTGACCTCCTTGGGACGGGACTCAGCACAGATACGCAGTATTTT. Its protein is CASFDLLGTGLSTDTQYF.

V and J are TRBV19 and TRBJ2-1; the D gene is possibly TRBD2 (6 bases). CDR1 and CDR2 (germline): LNHDA, SQIVND (reference sequence). Trimming removed 3 bases at V and 9 bases at J, with 12 bases between. The CDR3 consists of 13 residues. The CDR3 DNA sequence: TGTGCCAGTAGTATGCCCGGGACTTCTGAGCAGTTCTTC. This sequence encodes CASSMPGTSEQFF.

There are a few counts of this clone. The rearrangement joins TRBV28 to TRBJ2-7; 7 bases match TRBD2. The ends lost 3 bases at V and 4 bases at J; junction bases unmatched: 9. Germline CDR1 and CDR2: MDHEN and SYDVKM. This CDR3 is built from 15 residues. The CDR3 spells CASSLGGGATYEQYF. The CDR3 DNA reads TGTGCCAGCAGTTTGGGGGGAGGGGCGACATACGAGCAGTACTTC.

The DNA for the CDR3 is TGTGCCAGTAGGGACAGGGAAAGTGGCTACACCTTC. This codes for CASRDRESGYTF. The genes are TRBV19 and TRBJ1-2; 8 nucleotides align to TRBD1. The CDR3 spans 12 residues. Germline V gene sequence: CDR1 LNHDA, CDR2 SQIVND (reference sequence). The V and J ends lost 6 bases and 7 bases, in that order; junction bases with no gene match: 4. The whole variable domain, filled in from reference TRBV19 and TRBJ1-2, reads DGGITQSPKYLFRKEGQNVTLSCEQNLNHDAMYWYRQDPGQGLRLIYYSQIVNDFQKGDIAEGYSVSREKKESFPLTVTSAQKNPTAFYLCASRDRESGYTFGSGTRLTVV.

V and J are TRBV7-9 and TRBJ1-2; D unclear. Per the germline V gene, CDR1 is SEHNR and CDR2 is FQNEAQ (reference sequence). The V end lost 5 bases, the J end lost 7 bases, and 17 bases lay between the germline ends. The CDR3 has 14 amino acids. The CDR3 DNA sequence: TGTGCCAGCAGCCAATCAGGATCGGCGCGTGGCTACACCTTC. This translates into CASSQSGSARGYTF. The full variable domain, rest sourced from reference TRBV7-9 and TRBJ1-2, is DTGVSQNPRHKITKRGQNVTFRCDPISEHNRLYWYRQTLGQGPEFLTYFQNEAQLEKSRLLSDRFSAERPKGSFSTLEIQRTEQGDSAMYLCASSQSGSARGYTFGSGTRLTVV.

This clone has more than one count but fewer than ten. The chain combines TRBV11-2 with TRBJ2-3; D possibly corresponds to TRBD2 (6 bases). V lost 2 bases, J lost 3 bases, and 15 bases lay in between. In germline, CDR1 is SGHAT, CDR2 FQNNGV. The CDR3 contains 16 residues. CDR3 DNA sequence: TGTGCCAGCAGCTTACGAGCGACTAGGCGAACAGATACGCAGTATTTT. Translating it yields CASSLRATRRTDTQYF.

The chain uses TRBV23-1 and TRBJ2-3; 9 nucleotides agree with TRBD2. TRBV23-1 is reported as an ORF; its role is uncertain. Trimming at V came to 0 bases and at J to 4 bases, leaving 5 bases not matched to a gene. CDR3 length: 16 amino acids. CDR3 amino acids: CASSQSREGWADTQYF. CDR3 nucleotides: TGCGCCAGCAGTCAATCGCGGGAGGGATGGGCAGATACGCAGTATTTT.

The chain uses TRBV5-4 and TRBJ2-2, with TRBD2 matching over 11 bases. Germline assignment: CDR1 SGHNT and CDR2 YYREEE (reference sequence). V dropped 2 bases and J dropped 6; count of bases not matched to a gene: 3. The CDR3 is 15 residues long. The CDR3 here is CASSLEGLAAGELFF. The CDR3 coding sequence is TGTGCCAGCAGCTTAGAGGGACTAGCGGCCGGGGAGCTGTTTTTT. Drawing the rest from reference TRBV5-4 and TRBJ2-2, the complete variable domain is ETGVTQSPTHLIKTRGQQVTLRCSSQSGHNTVSWYQQALGQGPQFIFQYYREEENGRGNFPPRFSGLQFPNYSSELNVNALELDDSALYLCASSLEGLAAGELFFGEGSRLTVL.

V and J are TRBV7-3 and TRBJ1-2; possible D gene TRBD1, 5 bases. The CDR3 is 14 amino acids. The germline V gene encodes CDR1 SGHTA and CDR2 FQGTGA. The V and J ends lost 3 bases and 3 bases respectively, with 11 bases between them. The CDR3 coding sequence is TGTGCCAGCAGCTTCGGGGGGACTGACTATGGCTACACCTTC. This translates into CASSFGGTDYGYTF.

V gene TRBV18 combines with J gene TRBJ1-2; 9 positions match TRBD1. Germline CDR1 reads KGHSH; CDR2 reads LQKENI. This CDR3 region has 14 residues. Unmatched junction bases numbered 5, after V lost 4 bases and J lost 5 bases. The CDR3: CASSRRDREYGYTF. The CDR3 nucleotides are TGTGCCAGCTCACGACGGGACAGGGAATATGGCTACACCTTC.

This clone was seen a few times. V is TRBV5-1 and J is TRBJ2-1; 9 nucleotides match TRBD1. Trimming cost V 4 bases and J 6 bases; bases outside gene matches: 11. The CDR3 loop spans 16 amino acids. Germline V gives CDR1 SGHRS, CDR2 YFSETQ. CDR3 in DNA: TGCGCCAGCAGCGCTGGACAGGGGTCGGCTTCCAATGAGCAGTTCTTC. This translates into CASSAGQGSASNEQFF. The whole variable domain, filled in from reference TRBV5-1 and TRBJ2-1, reads KAGVTQTPRYLIKTRGQQVTLSCSPISGHRSVSWYQQTPGQGLQFLFEYFSETQRNKGNFPGRFSGRQFSNSRSEMNVSTLELGDSALYLCASSAGQGSASNEQFFGPGTRLTVL.

This clone was observed a few times. The chain uses TRBV7-3 and TRBJ1-1, with 7 positions matching TRBD1. Germline CDR1 reads SGHTA; CDR2 reads FQGTGA. The CDR3 loop spans 13 amino acids. V lost 4 bases to trimming and J lost 4 bases; unmatched junction nucleotides: 3. CDR3 DNA sequence: TGTGCCAGCAGCTCGACAGGGATCACTGAAGCTTTCTTT. As protein: CASSSTGITEAFF.

V gene TRBV5-1 combines with J gene TRBJ1-2, with a weak D call TRBD1 (6 bases). The length of the CDR3 is 14 residues. The germline CDR1 and CDR2 sequences are SGHRS and YFSETQ. V was trimmed by 4 bases and J by 4 bases, leaving 14 bases between them. CDR3 in amino acids: CASSHQDSSYGYTF. As DNA, the CDR3 is TGCGCCAGCAGCCATCAGGACAGCTCCTATGGCTACACCTTC. The variable domain in full, with the rest retrieved from reference TRBV5-1 and TRBJ1-2, is KAGVTQTPRYLIKTRGQQVTLSCSPISGHRSVSWYQQTPGQGLQFLFEYFSETQRNKGNFPGRFSGRQFSNSRSEMNVSTLELGDSALYLCASSHQDSSYGYTFGSGTRLTVV.

This clone was counted only a few times. This chain joins TRBV30 and TRBJ1-2, with 7 positions matching TRBD1. V was clipped by 2 bases and J by 3 bases; unmatched bases: 3. Germline-derived CDR1 and CDR2 are GTSNPN and SVGIG (reference sequence). This CDR3 comprises 13 residues. CDR3 DNA sequence: TGTGCCTGGAGTCGGGGACAGCACTATGGCTACACCTTC. Residues: CAWSRGQHYGYTF.

This chain uses TRBV7-9 with TRBJ1-1, with 9 bases that match TRBD1. J gave up 4 bases and V 6 bases, and 12 bases lay outside the gene matches. The CDR3 is made up of 16 amino acids. Per germline, CDR1 SEHNR and CDR2 FQNEAQ (reference sequence). This CDR3 is CASSFTGTGRFTEAFF. For the CDR3, the DNA is TGTGCCAGCAGTTTTACCGGGACAGGGAGATTCACTGAAGCTTTCTTT.

This clone was found many times. The chain links TRBV15 to TRBJ2-5; 10 bases are shared with TRBD2. The CDR3 length is 16 residues. Germline V lookup: CDR1 LNHNV, CDR2 YYDKDF (reference sequence). Losses at the gene ends were 2 bases for V and 4 bases for J; bases not matched to a gene: 7. The chain's CDR3 is CATSRPGRLAGETQYF. As DNA, the CDR3 is TGTGCCACCAGCAGACCCGGGAGACTAGCGGGAGAGACCCAGTACTTC.

This clone occurred a few times. The gene calls are TRBV19 and TRBJ2-6; D unresolved. V lost 1 base to trimming and J lost 2 bases, with 6 bases between them. CDR1 and CDR2 (germline): LNHDA, SQIVND (reference sequence). The CDR3 spans 15 residues. CDR3 amino acids: CASSIGRAGANVLTF. For the CDR3, the DNA is TGTGCCAGTAGTATAGGTCGTGCTGGGGCCAACGTCCTGACTTTC.

CDR3 nucleotides: TGCGCCAGCAGTGTAGGGAGCCCCGCTTACAATGAGCAGTTCTTC. Translated, it gives CASSVGSPAYNEQFF. The chain recombines TRBV5-1 with TRBJ2-1, with a possible D match to TRBD2 (5 bases). Trimming took off 5 bases at V and 4 bases at J, with 16 bases between the two ends. Germline CDR1 is SGHRS and CDR2 is YFSETQ. The CDR3 runs 15 residues.

This clone was seen only a few times. This chain links TRBV5-6 with TRBJ2-1; 14 nucleotides align to TRBD2. V shed 4 bases and J 13 bases; nucleotides not matched to a gene: 7. Germline V CDR1 and CDR2: SGHDT, YYEEEE. This CDR3 has 14 amino acids. The CDR3 DNA reads TGTGCCAGCAGCCCGGTCGGGACTAGCGGGAGTCAGTTCTTC. Translated: CASSPVGTSGSQFF.